This T cell receptor (beta chain) was documented in a study of shared clonotypes between healthy human individuals. Ten immunoSEQ deep assay plates served to sequence unsorted PBMC DNA. Some clones are missing from TCRdb's copy, which holds only in-frame ones; the method was immunoSEQ multiplex PCR. The sample yields approximately 500,000 clones, 79% seen once. Germline V gene sequence: CDR1 SGHRS, CDR2 YFSETQ. The CDR3 loop spans 17 amino acids. The V and J ends lost 0 bases and 0 bases, in that order; junction bases with no gene match: 5. The sequence came from a woman aged 35 to 49 in good health. Some clones in this sample may be carry-over from other donors' samples. The sequenced material came from PBMCs. V and J are TRBV5-1 and TRBJ2-1; 8 nucleotides agree with TRBD1. For the CDR3, the DNA is TGCGCCAGCAGCTTGGGGACAGGGTTTAGCTCCTACAATGAGCAGTTCTTC. It codes for CASSLGTGFSSYNEQFF. The full variable domain, rest sourced from reference TRBV5-1 and TRBJ2-1, is KAGVTQTPRYLIKTRGQQVTLSCSPISGHRSVSWYQQTPGQGLQFLFEYFSETQRNKGNFPGRFSGRQFSNSRSEMNVSTLELGDSALYLCASSLGTGFSSYNEQFFGPGTRLTVL.